These 4 T cell receptor beta chains share one sample of origin, sequenced in a study of metastatic and nonmetastatic thyroid tumors. TCRdb called clones again from the PCR reads with MiXCR. The data show 20,000 or so clones, approximately 23% seen once. Patients underwent thyroid surgery, and none had received any treatment before it. Sequencing input: tumor tissue. The receptors were sampled from a female donor with papillary thyroid cancer or a benign thyroid nodule (not recorded which). Some clones in this sample may be carry-over from other donors' samples.

The rearrangement uses TRBV19 and TRBJ2-3; D uncertain. V lost 8 bases, J lost 3 bases, and 3 bases lay in between. The germline gives CDR1 LNHDA, CDR2 SQIVND (reference sequence). This CDR3 region has 10 residues. CDR3 amino acids: CASGTDTQYF. For the CDR3, the DNA is TGTGCCAGTGGAACAGATACGCAGTATTTT. The variable domain in full, completed from reference TRBV19 and TRBJ2-3, reads DGGITQSPKYLFRKEGQNVTLSCEQNLNHDAMYWYRQDPGQGLRLIYYSQIVNDFQKGDIAEGYSVSREKKESFPLTVTSAQKNPTAFYLCASGTDTQYFGPGTRLTVL.

This clone was recorded at least ten times. This sequence joins TRBV20-1 and TRBJ1-4; D gene uncertain. Between the trimmed V and J ends, which lost 2 bases and 3 bases, there was a span of 1 base. CDR3 length: 11 residues. CDR1 is DFQATT, CDR2 SNEGSKA, per germline (reference sequence). CDR3 in DNA: TGCAGTGCTAGATCTAATGAAAAACTGTTTTTT. Protein sequence: CSARSNEKLFF.

Many counts were recorded for this clone. The chain links TRBV7-6 to TRBJ1-2; maybe TRBD1 (6 bases). Germline CDR1 SGHVS, CDR2 FNYEAQ. Trimming pared 5 bases from V and 6 bases from J, leaving 16 bases between. This CDR3 has 14 amino acids. In DNA, the CDR3 is TGTGCCAGCAGCCCAATGAACAGGGTGCATGGCTACACCTTC. This translates into CASSPMNRVHGYTF.

The chain has TRBV7-2 and TRBJ2-2; 11 nucleotides line up with TRBD2. V shed 5 bases, J shed 11 bases, and the junction held 7 bases outside the gene matches. The CDR3 spans 14 residues. Germline loops: CDR1 SGHTA, CDR2 FQGNSA. Written as DNA, the CDR3 is TGTGCCAGCAGCGGTAGCGGGAGGGTGGGAGAGCTGTTTTTT. Translated, it gives CASSGSGRVGELFF.